These 9 T cell receptor beta chains originate from one sample sequenced in a study of early T cells in non-severe SARS-CoV-2 infection. TCRdb reprocessed the 5' RACE reads via MiXCR and lists one record per CDR3 protein. The data contain tens of thousands of distinct CDR3 sequences, 8.7% of them singletons. Specimen: whole blood, collected at baseline. These receptors originate from an adult who was a healthcare worker with PCR-confirmed SARS-CoV-2 infection or an uninfected control (not recorded which).

This clonotype was counted ten times or more. The chain carries TRBV5-1 and TRBJ2-7; D not resolved. The length of the CDR3 is 13 residues. Trimming stripped 2 bases from V and 2 bases from J, with 8 bases between. Germline values: CDR1 SGHRS, CDR2 YFSETQ. The CDR3 nucleotides are TGCGCCAGCAGCTTAGATATGGCCTACGAGCAGTACTTC. This sequence encodes CASSLDMAYEQYF. Complete variable domain (other parts from reference TRBV5-1 and TRBJ2-7): KAGVTQTPRYLIKTRGQQVTLSCSPISGHRSVSWYQQTPGQGLQFLFEYFSETQRNKGNFPGRFSGRQFSNSRSEMNVSTLELGDSALYLCASSLDMAYEQYFGPGTRLTVT.

In this sample, this clonotype turned up many times. The chain links TRBV6-5 to TRBJ2-7, with a weak D call TRBD1 (6 bases). CDR3 length equals 14 residues. Trimming removed 6 bases at V and 4 bases at J, with 16 bases between. Germline lookup yields CDR1 MNHEY and CDR2 SVGAGI. CDR3 loop: CASSPQRGMYEQYF. The CDR3 region has the DNA TGTGCCAGCAGCCCGCAGAGGGGGATGTACGAGCAGTACTTC.

This clonotype was found many times. V usage is TRBV5-1 and J usage is TRBJ1-6; possibly TRBD1 for D (6 bases). Trimming removed 0 bases at V and 4 bases at J, with 11 bases between. Germline values: CDR1 SGHRS, CDR2 YFSETQ. The CDR3 is 16 residues long. CDR3 in amino acids: CASSLAGTRYNSPLHF. The CDR3 DNA is TGCGCCAGCAGCTTGGCCGGGACAAGATATAATTCACCCCTCCACTTT.

This clonotype was recorded many times. The DNA of the CDR3 is TGTGCTAGTGGTTTGGTAACGGCCTCAGTGAACACCGGGGAGCTGTTTTTT. Encoded protein: CASGLVTASVNTGELFF. The gene calls are TRBV12-5 and TRBJ2-2; no firm D call. The V gene's germline CDR1 is LGHNT and CDR2 FRNRAP. This CDR3 is built from 17 residues. V lost 0 bases and J lost 1, with 12 bases in between. Using reference TRBV12-5 and TRBJ2-2 for the parts outside the CDR3, the full variable domain is DARVTQTPRHKVTEMGQEVTMRCQPILGHNTVFWYRQTMMQGLELLAYFRNRAPLDDSGMPKDRFSAEMPDATLATLKIQPSEPRDSAVYFCASGLVTASVNTGELFFGEGSRLTVL.

This clonotype was detected many times. J is TRBJ2-3 and V is TRBV29-1, with 7 nucleotides matching TRBD1. Germline loops: CDR1 SQVTM, CDR2 ANQGSEA. The CDR3 sequence is 14 residues long. Trimming cost V 1 base and J 4 bases; bases outside gene matches: 5. Here the CDR3 DNA reads TGCAGCGTTGAAGGGTACAGGGGCTCAGATACGCAGTATTTT. Protein sequence: CSVEGYRGSDTQYF.

The J gene is TRBJ1-4, the V gene TRBV28; TRBD1 might be the D (5 bases). The V end was cut by 6 bases, the J end by 3 bases, with 11 bases between. CDR1 and CDR2 (germline): MDHEN, SYDVKM. This CDR3 is built from 14 residues. The CDR3 spells CASRQGGANEKLFF. The CDR3 coding sequence is TGTGCCAGCAGGCAGGGCGGGGCTAATGAAAAACTGTTTTTT.

This clonotype showed up just a few times. The rearrangement links TRBV5-5 to TRBJ2-3; D is unresolved. In germline, CDR1 is SGHKS, CDR2 YYEKEE (reference sequence). With 0 bases removed from V and 0 bases from J, the gap between germline ends came to 17 bases. The CDR3 extends over 18 amino acids. The CDR3 loop is CASSLDGWDFLSTDTQYF. The CDR3 DNA is TGTGCCAGCAGCTTGGACGGATGGGATTTTCTAAGCACAGATACGCAGTATTTT.

This clonotype has at least ten counts. This chain links TRBV29-1 with TRBJ2-5; 11 bases agree with TRBD2. CDR1 and CDR2 (germline): SQVTM, ANQGSEA. Losses at the gene ends were 4 bases for V and 6 bases for J; bases not matched to a gene: 4. This CDR3 is built from 13 residues. The CDR3 DNA reads TGCAGCGTTGCCGGGACTAGCGGAAAGACCCAGTACTTC. Protein product: CSVAGTSGKTQYF. Drawing the rest from reference TRBV29-1 and TRBJ2-5, the complete variable domain is SAVISQKPSRDICQRGTSLTIQCQVDSQVTMMFWYRQQPGQSLTLIATANQGSEATYESGFVIDKFPISRPNLTFSTLTVSNMSPEDSSIYLCSVAGTSGKTQYFGPGTRLLVL.

This clonotype was counted a single time. The V and J genes are TRBV19 and TRBJ2-7, with D possibly being TRBD2 (5 bases). In germline, CDR1 is LNHDA, CDR2 SQIVND (reference sequence). Trimming removed 4 bases from V and 3 bases from J, with 28 bases in between. This CDR3 is built from 19 residues. CDR3 in DNA: TGTGCCAGTAGTACCCTCACAGCCCTTCATTCGATGACTAACTACGAGCAGTACTTC. Its protein is CASSTLTALHSMTNYEQYF.